These 13 T cell receptor beta chains were sequenced from one sample in a study of CD8 T cells in ankylosing spondylitis. These receptors have no identified antigens. Study-level findings and limits: Under 10 highly homologous variants formed a TCR beta motif that appeared characteristic of ankylosing spondylitis blood.

TCRdb processed the 5' RACE reads anew with MiXCR; each CDR3 protein has one entry. The sample holds 800,000 to 900,000 distinct CDR3 sequences; about an eighth are singletons and the top ten take more than 0.5%. The sample was blood, either unsorted or a sorted T cell fraction (not recorded which). These receptor sequences come from a male donor with ankylosing spondylitis.

This clonotype was detected ten times or more. V and J are TRBV20-1 and TRBJ1-2, with 9 nucleotides matching TRBD1. The CDR3 runs to 13 residues. CDR1 and CDR2 from the germline V gene are DFQATT and SNEGSKA (reference sequence). J was trimmed by 4 bases and V by 3 bases; bases with no gene match: 3. CDR3 DNA sequence: TGCAGTGCTAGGACAGGGGGTATCTATGGCTACACCTTC. Amino acid sequence: CSARTGGIYGYTF.

In this sample, this clonotype turned up a few times. The chain joins TRBV6-6 to TRBJ2-3, with D uncertain. CDR3 length: 12 residues. Per the germline V gene, CDR1 is MNHNY and CDR2 is SVGAGI (reference sequence). V dropped 2 bases and J dropped 4 bases, with 4 bases sitting between them. CDR3 nucleotides: TGTGCCAGCAGTTACGAGGCAGATACGCAGTATTTT. This encodes CASSYEADTQYF.

Only a few counts were recorded for this clonotype. The V and J genes are TRBV7-2 and TRBJ2-7; D perhaps matches TRBD1 (5 bases). V lost 2 bases and J lost 6, with 17 bases in between. CDR3 length: 15 amino acids. Looked up from germline, CDR1 is SGHTA and CDR2 is FQGNSA. CDR3 coding DNA: TGTGCCAGCAGCTTATTGGGGCAGGGTGACACCGAGCAGTACTTC. Encoded protein: CASSLLGQGDTEQYF.

This clonotype was found a few times. This chain uses TRBV6-1 with TRBJ1-1; D unresolved. The CDR3 covers 11 residues. Germline V gene lookup returns CDR1 MNHNS and CDR2 SASEGT. The V end lost 10 bases, the J end lost 0 bases, and 6 bases lay between the germline ends. CDR3 in DNA: TGTGCCACCCTCCTGAACACTGAAGCTTTCTTT. Encoded protein: CATLLNTEAFF.

This clonotype was counted only a few times. The genes are TRBV5-1 and TRBJ2-6; D is tentatively TRBD1 or TRBD2 (5 bases each). In germline, CDR1 is SGHRS, CDR2 YFSETQ. The V gene lost 5 bases and the J gene lost 2 bases, with 20 bases spanning the gap. CDR3 size: 18 residues. In nucleotides, the CDR3 is TGCGCCAGCAGGAGGGGTCCGGGCGTTGCCCCTGGGGCCAACGTCCTGACTTTC. It yields the protein CASRRGPGVAPGANVLTF.

This clonotype has more than one count but fewer than ten. This chain connects TRBV20-1 to TRBJ2-2; no reliable D call. CDR1 DFQATT and CDR2 SNEGSKA come from the germline V gene (reference sequence). V was cut by 6 bases and J by 1 base, with 9 bases left in between. The CDR3 has 13 amino acids. Written as DNA, the CDR3 is TGCAGTGCCAGCCCGGAGAACACCGGGGAGCTGTTTTTT. Residues: CSASPENTGELFF.

The chain recombines TRBV4-3 with TRBJ2-3; D gene ambiguous. From germline, CDR1 is LGHNA and CDR2 YSLEER. V lost 0 bases to trimming and J lost 2 bases, with 6 bases between them. There are 14 residues in the CDR3. The CDR3 loop is CASSQEAFTDTQYF. The CDR3 region has the DNA TGCGCCAGCAGCCAAGAGGCTTTCACAGATACGCAGTATTTT.

The chain is built from TRBV9 and TRBJ2-7; TRBD2 matches 9 bases. CDR1 is SGDLS and CDR2 is YYNGEE in the germline V gene. V was clipped by 0 bases and J by 2 bases; unmatched bases: 6. This CDR3 is built from 16 residues. The DNA for the CDR3 is TGTGCCAGCAGCGTAGCGACGGGACTAGCTACCTACGAGCAGTACTTC. Amino acid sequence: CASSVATGLATYEQYF.

This clonotype was recorded a few times. The rearrangement links TRBV4-2 to TRBJ2-5, with TRBD2 matching 9 bases. CDR1 LGHNA and CDR2 YNFKEQ come from the germline V gene. This CDR3 has 17 amino acids. After removal of 1 base from V and 2 bases from J, the junction contained 8 bases not matched to a gene. Written as DNA, the CDR3 is TGTGCCAGCAGCCAAGTGGCGGGGGGGTATGTTCAAGAGACCCAGTACTTC. Translating it yields CASSQVAGGYVQETQYF.

The J gene is TRBJ2-3, the V gene TRBV6-5, with 7 bases fitting TRBD2. Germline V gene lookup returns CDR1 MNHEY and CDR2 SVGAGI. The CDR3 consists of 14 residues. V lost 3 bases, J lost 1 base, and 1 base stayed unmatched. This chain's CDR3 is CASSYTSGTDTQYF. CDR3 nucleotides: TGTGCCAGCAGTTATACTAGCGGCACAGATACGCAGTATTTT.

This rearrangement joins TRBV5-1 to TRBJ2-3, with 7 bases lining up with TRBD2. The CDR3 loop spans 16 amino acids. The V gene's germline CDR1 is SGHRS and CDR2 YFSETQ. V shed 0 bases and J 6 bases; nucleotides not matched to a gene: 10. For the CDR3, the DNA is TGCGCCAGCAGCTTGGCGGGAGGAAGGGTCGGGGATACGCAGTATTTT. Translating gives CASSLAGGRVGDTQYF. The complete variable domain, with remaining parts taken from reference TRBV5-1 and TRBJ2-3, reads KAGVTQTPRYLIKTRGQQVTLSCSPISGHRSVSWYQQTPGQGLQFLFEYFSETQRNKGNFPGRFSGRQFSNSRSEMNVSTLELGDSALYLCASSLAGGRVGDTQYFGPGTRLTVL.

The chain carries TRBV27 and TRBJ1-5; 8 bases are a match to TRBD1. Germline-derived CDR1 and CDR2 are MNHEY and SMNVEV (reference sequence). This CDR3 region has 15 residues. Losses at the gene ends were 2 bases for V and 7 bases for J; bases not matched to a gene: 7. Here the CDR3 reads CASSLQGAIRQPQHF. The CDR3 nucleotides read TGTGCCAGCAGTTTACAGGGGGCGATACGGCAGCCCCAGCATTTT.

This clonotype was seen many times. The junction departs from the called germline gene at one end, perhaps through a read error. V usage is TRBV20-1 and J usage is TRBJ1-1; 7 nucleotides match TRBD1. The germline CDR1 and CDR2 sequences are DFQATT and SNEGSKA (reference sequence). This CDR3 is built from 13 residues. The CDR3 DNA follows: TGCAGTGGTAGAGGGGGCAGGGTTGCTGAAGCTTTCTTT. Its protein product is CSGRGGRVAEAFF.